This TCR beta chain appears in the sequencing data of a study of technical replicates of blood from several donors (dated by TCRdb to about 2017). Ends trimmed: V by 7 bases, J by 0 bases; bases unmatched to a gene: 13. Looking up the germline V gene (reference sequence) yields CDR1 SEHNR and CDR2 FQNEAQ. The CDR3, from cysteine to phenylalanine, totals 19 residues. CDR3 DNA is the only sequence kept; it has 57 bases, read in frame from the first base. As for this clone: Its cognate antigen has yet to be identified. Base-call qualities are not available, and no considerably larger clone is one nucleotide away.

Libraries were built with the immunoSEQ multiplex PCR assay. TCRdb obtained this table from immuneACCESS and retained in-frame rearrangements with V and J assigned. These tables miss some clones; where compared with another copy, unresolved V genes account for less than half of the shortfall, and the remainder is unexplained. The sample records 65,000 to 80,000 clones, 95% to 98% of which are singletons. The top ten hold approximately 0.2% of the sample. This TCR was recovered from a human donor in good health. Sequences were obtained from T cells isolated from PBMCs. Recombination joined TRBV7-9 with TRBJ2-1; 12 of the junction bases match TRBD2. The nucleotide sequence is TGTGCCAGCATCCTCTTAGGACTAGCGGGGTCCAACTCCTACAATGAGCAGTTCTTC. Its protein is CASILLGLAGSNSYNEQFF.